This TCR beta chain was sequenced for a study of cytomegalovirus exposure and HLA in healthy donors. Overall study findings and caveats: According to the study, 160 or so TCR beta chains were cytomegalovirus-associated.

The trim removed 5 bases at V and 9 bases at J, leaving 20 bases unmatched. The V gene's germline CDR1 is SGHTA and CDR2 FQGNSA. The CDR3 is made up of 18 amino acids. For this clone: Its cognate antigen is unknown.

The PCR made use of 60 Vbeta and 13 Jbeta primers. Authors' processing steps: A later analysis counted 80 million or so unique TCR beta chains, 9.5 million to 12 million shared. TCRdb keeps only in-frame clones here, not all; method: immunoSEQ multiplex PCR. The DNA gave D and trimming, while V, J and clone size come from that table. This sample yields around 130,000 clones, of which over 70% are seen a single time; over 1.5% belongs to the top ten. The TCR sequence derives from a woman aged 35 to 49 in good health and CMV-seronegative. The chain employs TRBV7-2 and TRBJ2-1, with TRBD2 matching over 9 bases. The specimen was PBMCs. This chain's CDR3 is CASSLTKGSGSIRGEQFF. In nucleotides, the CDR3 is TGTGCCAGCAGCCTCACTAAGGGTAGCGGGAGCATTAGGGGTGAGCAGTTCTTC.